This entry lists 19 T cell receptor beta chains sequenced from one sample in a study of tumor-infiltrating lymphocytes in primary liver carcinoma. Making TCR beta cDNA involved approximately 480 ng total RNA and a constant-region primer. Construction of TCR beta libraries relied on three successive nested multiplex PCR rounds employing slightly modified ARM-PCR. The study ran its first two PCR rounds for around 10 cycles each, using TRBV1-TRBV30 forward primers and a C-beta reverse primer. Each CDR3 protein gets one entry after TCRdb re-called the multiplex PCR reads with MiXCR. The sample has 90,000 to 150,000 distinct CDR3 sequences, roughly 69% seen once. Total RNA and DNA came together from 20-30 mg of bulk tissue without cell sorting. The specimen sequenced was liver tumor tissue from sampling region 1. The sample's subset: tumor region T1, superior pole. These receptors originate from a woman between 55 and 75 years old with primary liver carcinoma and hepatitis B virus infection.

To note about this clonotype: One end of the junction varies from germline; a read error may be responsible. This chain uses TRBV12-3 or TRBV12-4 with TRBJ1-2; D is ambiguous. CDR3 size: 14 residues. CDR3 DNA: TGTCCCAGCAGTTTAGGAGACGGATCTCCCGGCTACACCTTC. Residues: CPSSLGDGSPGYTF.

This chain links TRBV28 with TRBJ2-7; TRBD2 might be the D (6 bases). CDR1 is MDHEN, CDR2 SYDVKM, per germline. The CDR3 is 14 amino acids. Trimming shortened V by 7 bases and J by 2 bases, and 15 bases separated the two germline ends. The CDR3 sequence: CASIPGTAPYEQYF. In DNA, the CDR3 is TGTGCCAGCATCCCCGGGACTGCGCCCTACGAGCAGTACTTC.

This rearrangement joins TRBV11-2 to TRBJ2-3, with 8 bases fitting TRBD2. The CDR3 extends over 15 amino acids. The junction had 8 bases not matched to a gene; V was cut back by 6 bases and J by 3 bases. Germline assignment: CDR1 SGHAT and CDR2 FQNNGV. The CDR3 coding sequence is TGTGCCAGCAGGCACTCGGGAGGGAGTACAGATACGCAGTATTTT. Its translation is CASRHSGGSTDTQYF.

This clonotype has only one observation. The CDR3 ends on some other residue instead of the conserved phenylalanine or tryptophan, so this is likely a read error. The chain uses TRBV11-1 and TRBJ2-7, with D possibly being TRBD2 (6 bases). Germline V CDR1 and CDR2: SGHAT, FQDESV (reference sequence). This CDR3 is 15 amino acids long. The CDR3 spells CASSPRRAGLREQYL. CDR3 coding DNA: TGCGCCAGCAGCCCTCGGAGAGCAGGACTACGCGAGCAGTACCTC.

The chain is built from TRBV5-5 and TRBJ2-7; 7 bases align to TRBD2. The CDR3 length is 16 residues. Trimming took 0 bases from V and 3 from J; bases not matched to a gene: 9. CDR1 is SGHKS, CDR2 YYEKEE, per germline (reference sequence). The CDR3 is CASSLVSGTNGYEQYF. The CDR3 nucleotides are TGTGCCAGCAGCTTGGTCTCCGGGACTAACGGCTACGAGCAGTACTTC.

In regard to this clonotype: This may be a read error: a much more frequent sequence differs by one nucleotide. The chain joins TRBV10-3 to TRBJ2-5, with no clear D. Germline V CDR1 and CDR2: ENHRY, SYGVKD. This CDR3 comprises 15 residues. Trimming took off 3 bases at V and 2 bases at J, with 13 bases between the two ends. The chain's CDR3 is CAISDPVYNQETQYF. The CDR3 region has the DNA TGTGCCATCAGTGACCCGGTATATAATCAAGAGACCCAGTACTTC.

Worth noting for this clonotype: This likely comes from a read error, as the CDR3 has no conserved phenylalanine or tryptophan at its end. The chain combines TRBV11-2 with TRBJ2-5, with 9 nucleotides matching TRBD1. Germline V CDR1 and CDR2: SGHAT, FQNNGV. The CDR3 extends over 14 amino acids. CDR3 protein: CPSSWRQGEGTQYS. The DNA of the CDR3 is TGCCCCAGCAGCTGGAGACAGGGGGAAGGGACCCAGTACTCC.

With respect to this clonotype: The germline gene is not matched at one end of the junction; a read error may be the cause. V and J are TRBV6-5 and TRBJ2-2, with TRBD2 matching over 7 bases. CDR3 length: 15 amino acids. Germline V gives CDR1 MNHEY, CDR2 SVGAGI. This CDR3 reads CASSHRGRVTGELFF. The CDR3, as DNA: TGCGCCAGCAGTCATCGTGGGAGGGTGACCGGGGAGCTGTTTTTT.

This clonotype was seen ten or more times. The chain's CDR3 is CASSTSGGWYNEQFF. The CDR3 DNA reads TGTGCCAGCAGTACCTCAGGGGGCTGGTACAATGAGCAGTTCTTC. This chain links TRBV12-3 or TRBV12-4 with TRBJ2-1; 8 nucleotides match TRBD1. V was clipped by 5 bases and J by 4 bases; unmatched bases: 7. The CDR3 sequence is 15 residues long.

Note on this clonotype: One junction end does not reproduce the germline sequence, and a read error may be involved. V and J are TRBV2 and TRBJ2-5, with TRBD2 as a possible D gene (6 bases). CDR1 and CDR2 (germline): SNHLY, FYNNEI. The CDR3 has 12 amino acids. Here the CDR3 DNA reads TGTGCCAGCAGTGAAGCGCTAGCGCCCCGGTGCTTC. Its translation: CASSEALAPRCF.

The chain has TRBV11-2 and TRBJ1-2; D is unclear. This CDR3 region has 13 residues. Per germline, CDR1 SGHAT and CDR2 FQNNGV. Trimming removed 1 base from V and 7 bases from J, with 10 bases in between. In nucleotides, the CDR3 is TGTGCCAGCAGCTTAGGGGCTCATTTTGGCTACACCTTC. Its translation is CASSLGAHFGYTF.

Of note for this clonotype: A single base separates this from a much larger clone, so it may be a read error. The V gene is TRBV7-9, the J gene TRBJ2-7, with D perhaps matching TRBD2 (6 bases). This CDR3 has 14 residues. V lost 1 base and J lost 6, with 13 bases in between. From germline, CDR1 is SEHNR and CDR2 FQNEAQ (reference sequence). The CDR3 sequence is CASSLGRARGEQYF. In DNA, the CDR3 is TGTGCCAGCAGCTTAGGGAGGGCACGGGGCGAGCAGTACTTC.

As to this clonotype: A much larger clone lies one base from this, so it may be a read error. The chain combines TRBV6-1 with TRBJ2-2, with a possible D match to TRBD1 (5 bases). Germline lookup yields CDR1 MNHNS and CDR2 SASEGT. V was clipped by 7 bases and J by 3 bases, with 12 bases between them. This CDR3 is 14 amino acids long. The CDR3 is CASIKGVHTGELFF. CDR3 DNA: TGTGCCAGCATCAAAGGGGTCCACACCGGGGAGCTGTTTTTT.

Of note for this clonotype: Its ends do not fully match the called genes, so a read error is possible. The J gene is TRBJ2-7, the V gene TRBV29-1; D remains unclear. Looked up from germline, CDR1 is SQVTM and CDR2 is ANQGSEA. This CDR3 spans 12 amino acids. DNA for the CDR3: TGCGGCGTTAAGGCTAATTCCTACGAGCATTACTTC. Its protein product is CGVKANSYEHYF.

This clonotype was seen at least ten times. The chain uses TRBV6-1 and TRBJ2-1, with 7 bases aligning to TRBD2. CDR1 is MNHNS, CDR2 SASEGT, per germline. V shed 2 bases, J shed 0 bases, and the junction held 10 bases outside the gene matches. The CDR3 covers 18 residues. The CDR3 reads CASSEMSGLAASYNEQFF. Here the CDR3 DNA reads TGTGCCAGCAGTGAAATGTCGGGGCTAGCGGCCTCCTACAATGAGCAGTTCTTC.

Remarks on this clonotype: Being one base from a much bigger clone, this may be a read error. This chain connects TRBV6-6 to TRBJ2-7; TRBD1 might be the D (6 bases). The germline V gene encodes CDR1 MNHNY and CDR2 SVGAGI (reference sequence). The CDR3 is 15 amino acids. In DNA form, the CDR3 reads TGTACCAGCAGTGACCGGGACACGGGCTCCTACGAGCAGTACTTC. It translates to CTSSDRDTGSYEQYF.

This clonotype was counted a few times. The chain recombines TRBV7-8 with TRBJ1-1; 7 positions match TRBD1. Germline loops: CDR1 SGHVS, CDR2 FQNEAQ. The J segment lost 1 base and the V segment lost 6 bases, leaving 2 bases of the junction unmatched. The CDR3 covers 13 residues. DNA for the CDR3: TGTGCCAGCAGAAGACAGGGGAACACTGAAGCTTTCTTT. The encoded protein is CASRRQGNTEAFF.

With respect to this clonotype: A read error may produce the germline difference seen at one junction end. This chain links TRBV11-2 with TRBJ2-3, with TRBD1 as a possible D gene (6 bases). CDR3 size: 15 residues. Looked up from germline, CDR1 is SGHAT and CDR2 is FQNNGV. The CDR3 coding sequence is TGTACCAGCAGCTTAGGACAGTTCCCAACAGATACGCAGTATTTT. Its translation is CTSSLGQFPTDTQYF.

This clonotype was observed many times. For the CDR3, the DNA is TGTGCCAGCAGCTTAATGACTAGCGGTCTCAATGAGCAGTTCTTC. It codes for CASSLMTSGLNEQFF. The chain uses TRBV7-2 and TRBJ2-1; 9 bases agree with TRBD2. Germline loops: CDR1 SGHTA, CDR2 FQGNSA. The CDR3 spans 15 residues. J gave up 6 bases and V 2 bases, and 5 bases lay outside the gene matches.